The clone carrying this TCR beta chain was counted only a few times. TCRdb used MiXCR to reprocess the RT-PCR reads, holding one entry per CDR3 protein. The table lists 630,000 or so distinct CDR3 sequences, 15% to 18% of them singletons. The data stem from a study of response to subunit inactivated influenza vaccine. The CDR3 has 12 residues. Trimming took 7 bases from V and 8 from J, leaving 17 bases between them. Per germline, CDR1 SQVTM and CDR2 ANQGSEA. Sequencing was performed on PBMCs from blood, taken 11 to 12 days after vaccination. This clonotype was sampled from a man in his fifties or sixties who received an inactivated influenza vaccine. The J gene is TRBJ1-2, the V gene TRBV29-1, with D perhaps TRBD1 (5 bases). The CDR3, as DNA: TGCAGCGCAACCTGGGGGGTGAGCGGCTACACCTTC. It encodes CSATWGVSGYTF.